These 32 T cell receptor beta chains were all obtained from the same sample, sequenced in a study of blood T cell repertoires in COVID-19. Sequencing was performed with immunoSEQ multiplex PCR; in TCRdb, only in-frame clones are kept and a portion is missing. The sample has around 160,000 clones, 80% seen once. Sample: PBMCs or T cells enriched from blood (not recorded which). These receptors were obtained from a woman aged 60-75 years who had recovered from COVID-19.

This clone was counted once. The chain uses TRBV7-6 and TRBJ2-5; D is uncertain. The CDR3 has 12 residues. V lost 5 bases and J lost 0, with 4 bases in between. The germline gives CDR1 SGHVS, CDR2 FNYEAQ. The CDR3 here is CASSAYQETQYF. CDR3 DNA: TGTGCCAGCAGCGCGTACCAAGAGACCCAGTACTTC.

V gene TRBV3-1 (or the pseudogene TRBV3-2) combines with J gene TRBJ1-2, with 11 bases aligning to TRBD1. The V segment lost 4 bases and the J segment 4 bases; nucleotides outside the gene matches: 2. In germline, CDR1 is LGHDT, CDR2 YNNKEL (reference sequence). This CDR3 contains 14 residues. CDR3: CASSRDRGTYGYTF. For the CDR3, the DNA is TGTGCCAGCAGCCGGGACAGGGGGACCTATGGCTACACCTTC.

The rearrangement joins TRBV30 to TRBJ1-6, with D perhaps matching TRBD1 (6 bases). Germline V gene sequence: CDR1 GTSNPN, CDR2 SVGIG (reference sequence). The CDR3 is 14 residues long. V lost 0 bases and J lost 8, with 11 bases in between. CDR3 coding DNA: TGTGCCTGGAGTGTAGGGGGTAAGGATTCACCCCTCCACTTT. As protein: CAWSVGGKDSPLHF.

The CDR3 DNA follows: TGTGCCAGCATGCCACAGCTCTACGAAGCTTTCTTT. Translated, it gives CASMPQLYEAFF. The rearrangement uses TRBV2 and TRBJ1-1; D is unclear. CDR3 length: 12 amino acids. From germline, CDR1 is SNHLY and CDR2 FYNNEI. With 7 bases removed from V and 8 bases from J, the gap between germline ends came to 14 bases.

The J gene is TRBJ1-4, the V gene TRBV3-1 (or the pseudogene TRBV3-2), with 8 bases that match TRBD1. V trimming: 6 bases; J trimming: 6 bases; junction bases outside the gene matches: 3. The CDR3 length is 13 residues. Germline V gene sequence: CDR1 LGHDT, CDR2 YNNKEL (reference sequence). The CDR3: CASRQGGYEKLFF. CDR3 DNA sequence: TGTGCCAGCAGACAGGGGGGCTATGAAAAACTGTTTTTT.

The chain combines TRBV9 with TRBJ2-6; no clear D gene. CDR3 length: 14 amino acids. Trimming stripped 4 bases from V and 0 bases from J, with 5 bases between. CDR1 SGDLS and CDR2 YYNGEE come from the germline V gene. CDR3 nucleotide sequence: TGTGCCAGCAGCCCCTTCTCTGGGGCCAACGTCCTGACTTTC. Its protein product is CASSPFSGANVLTF.

The chain's CDR3 is CASSQAGTAPEKLFF. The CDR3 DNA reads as TGTGCCAGCAGCCAAGCCGGGACAGCCCCTGAAAAACTGTTTTTT. The chain is built from TRBV3-1 (or the pseudogene TRBV3-2) and TRBJ1-4; 7 nucleotides match TRBD1. Losses at the gene ends were 1 base for V and 7 bases for J; bases not matched to a gene: 6. Per the germline V gene, CDR1 is LGHDT and CDR2 is YNNKEL (reference sequence). The CDR3 covers 15 residues.

The chain couples TRBV5-1 to TRBJ1-3; no clear D. Germline V gene sequence: CDR1 SGHRS, CDR2 YFSETQ. The CDR3 length is 14 residues. V was shortened by 0 bases and J by 0 bases, with 4 bases between the two germline ends. The CDR3 coding sequence is TGCGCCAGCAGCTTGGGGGCCTCTGGAAACACCATATATTTT. As protein: CASSLGASGNTIYF.

For the CDR3, the DNA is TGTGCCAGTAGTCAATCCGGGACAGGGGGCAGAGTGGCAAACAATGAGCAGTTCTTC. Protein: CASSQSGTGGRVANNEQFF. The chain links TRBV19 to TRBJ2-1, with 12 nucleotides matching TRBD1. CDR3 length: 19 amino acids. Losses at the gene ends were 5 bases for V and 5 bases for J; bases not matched to a gene: 16. Germline V CDR1 and CDR2: LNHDA, SQIVND (reference sequence).

The rearrangement uses TRBV3-1 (or the pseudogene TRBV3-2) and TRBJ1-5; possible D gene TRBD1, 6 bases. V lost 4 bases and J lost 0, with 13 bases in between. The CDR3 loop spans 16 amino acids. From germline, CDR1 is LGHDT and CDR2 YNNKEL (reference sequence). The DNA of the CDR3 is TGTGCCAGCAGCCGCTCGACAGGTTATAGCAATCAGCCCCAGCATTTT. Translating it yields CASSRSTGYSNQPQHF.

The chain links TRBV23-1 to TRBJ1-3; D is unclear. TRBV23-1 is an ORF for which the function is uncertain. V was trimmed by 4 bases and J by 0 bases, leaving 7 bases between them. The CDR3 loop spans 14 amino acids. DNA for the CDR3: TGCGCCAGCAGTCCTGAGGGCTCTGGAAACACCATATATTTT. Translated: CASSPEGSGNTIYF.

The chain carries TRBV6-5 and TRBJ1-2, with D tentatively TRBD1 (6 bases). CDR3 length: 13 amino acids. Germline V lookup: CDR1 MNHEY, CDR2 SVGAGI. Trimming stripped 6 bases from V and 3 bases from J, with 11 bases between. CDR3 region: CASSQQGYYGYTF. The CDR3 DNA is TGTGCCAGCAGCCAACAGGGTTACTATGGCTACACCTTC.

The chain uses TRBV7-7 and TRBJ2-1; tentatively, D is TRBD1 (5 bases). The CDR3 loop spans 14 amino acids. V was shortened by 1 base and J by 7 bases, with 11 bases between the two germline ends. In germline, CDR1 is SSHAT, CDR2 FNYEAQ (reference sequence). The CDR3 loop reads CASSLGSGLNEQFF. CDR3 DNA sequence: TGTGCCAGCAGCTTAGGGTCAGGGCTAAATGAGCAGTTCTTC.

The rearrangement joins TRBV5-4 to TRBJ2-3; D perhaps matches TRBD2 (7 bases). V shed 1 base and J shed 6 bases, with 21 bases lying between them. The germline V gene encodes CDR1 SGHNT and CDR2 YYREEE (reference sequence). The CDR3 runs 17 residues. In nucleotides, the CDR3 is TGTGCCAGCAGCTTGCCCCAGCGGGGTACCCAGGGGGATACGCAGTATTTT. Translating gives CASSLPQRGTQGDTQYF. The whole variable domain, filled in from reference TRBV5-4 and TRBJ2-3, reads ETGVTQSPTHLIKTRGQQVTLRCSSQSGHNTVSWYQQALGQGPQFIFQYYREEENGRGNFPPRFSGLQFPNYSSELNVNALELDDSALYLCASSLPQRGTQGDTQYFGPGTRLTVL.

The chain uses TRBV6-6 and TRBJ2-3; 8 bases are shared with TRBD2. The CDR3 runs to 14 residues. Germline V gene data show CDR1 as MNHNY and CDR2 as SVGAGI (reference sequence). V lost 5 bases, J lost 2 bases, and 3 bases stayed unmatched. CDR3 protein: CASSKLAVTDTQYF. Here the CDR3 DNA reads TGTGCCAGCAGTAAACTAGCGGTCACAGATACGCAGTATTTT.

This clone appeared once. V and J are TRBV14 and TRBJ2-5; D possibly corresponds to TRBD2 (7 bases). The CDR3 has 18 residues. V lost 0 bases, J lost 1 base, and 18 bases lay in between. Germline V gene sequence: CDR1 SGHDN, CDR2 FVKESK. CDR3 loop: CASSQDGGWGGRQETQYF. The CDR3 DNA follows: TGTGCCAGCAGCCAAGATGGTGGTTGGGGGGGGCGCCAAGAGACCCAGTACTTC. Full variable domain (remainder filled in from reference TRBV14 and TRBJ2-5): EAGVTQFPSHSVIEKGQTVTLRCDPISGHDNLYWYRRVMGKEIKFLLHFVKESKQDESGMPNNRFLAERTGGTYSTLKVQPAELEDSGVYFCASSQDGGWGGRQETQYFGPGTRLLVL.

V is TRBV7-2 and J is TRBJ1-1, with 7 bases fitting TRBD1. The CDR3 spans 13 residues. V shed 5 bases, J shed 4 bases, and the junction held 4 bases outside the gene matches. The V gene's germline CDR1 is SGHTA and CDR2 FQGNSA. The CDR3 region has the DNA TGTGCCAGCAGCGCACAGGGGAGCACTGAAGCTTTCTTT. The encoded protein is CASSAQGSTEAFF.

This clone was recorded only once. The gene calls are TRBV25-1 and TRBJ1-1, with 11 positions matching TRBD1. The CDR3 is 16 residues long. V gave up 1 base and J gave up 3 bases; unmatched junction bases: 4. The germline gives CDR1 MGHDK, CDR2 SYGVNS. The CDR3 DNA reads as TGTGCCAGCAGTGAATGGACAGGGGGCGTCGACACTGAAGCTTTCTTT. It codes for CASSEWTGGVDTEAFF.

The rearrangement uses TRBV12-5 and TRBJ2-7; 7 bases map to TRBD1. The CDR3 loop spans 17 amino acids. J gave up 5 bases and V 2 bases, and 15 bases lay outside the gene matches. CDR1 and CDR2 (germline): LGHNT, FRNRAP. Here the CDR3 reads CASGLLRTGETAHEQYF. As DNA, the CDR3 is TGTGCTAGTGGTTTGCTAAGGACAGGTGAAACGGCCCACGAGCAGTACTTC.

The chain uses TRBV30 and TRBJ1-5; 9 bases are shared with TRBD1. The germline V gene has CDR1 GTSNPN and CDR2 SVGIG (reference sequence). V lost 3 bases and J lost 4; bases outside the gene matches: 1. The CDR3 extends over 13 amino acids. DNA of the CDR3: TGTGCCTGGAGCGGGACAGGGAATCAGCCCCAGCATTTT. This sequence encodes CAWSGTGNQPQHF.

The chain is built from TRBV19 and TRBJ2-1, with D maybe TRBD1 (6 bases). Trimming took off 3 bases at V and 1 base at J, with 13 bases between the two ends. This CDR3 is built from 16 residues. Per the germline V gene, CDR1 is LNHDA and CDR2 is SQIVND (reference sequence). CDR3 amino acids: CASSIEHRASYNEQFF. Here the CDR3 DNA reads TGTGCCAGTAGTATTGAGCACAGGGCGTCCTACAATGAGCAGTTCTTC.

With regard to this clone: Other DNA sequences within the sample encode an identical CDR3. The chain recombines TRBV5-1 with TRBJ2-7; TRBD2 matches at 8 bases. From germline, CDR1 is SGHRS and CDR2 YFSETQ. This CDR3 comprises 14 residues. J gave up 4 bases and V 0 bases, and 3 bases lay outside the gene matches. CDR3: CASSLAGGDYEQYF. Written as DNA, the CDR3 is TGCGCCAGCAGCTTGGCCGGGGGGGATTACGAGCAGTACTTC. Complete variable domain (other parts from reference TRBV5-1 and TRBJ2-7): KAGVTQTPRYLIKTRGQQVTLSCSPISGHRSVSWYQQTPGQGLQFLFEYFSETQRNKGNFPGRFSGRQFSNSRSEMNVSTLELGDSALYLCASSLAGGDYEQYFGPGTRLTVT.

This clone occurred a few times. The chain uses TRBV5-1 and TRBJ2-7, with D perhaps TRBD2 (6 bases). The germline CDR1 and CDR2 sequences are SGHRS and YFSETQ. This CDR3 comprises 13 residues. Deletions cut 4 bases from V and 4 bases from J, with 12 bases between. CDR3 bases: TGCGCCAGCAGCACCCCGGGAGTTTACGAGCAGTACTTC. It specifies CASSTPGVYEQYF.

The chain has TRBV5-1 and TRBJ1-1, with 12 bases fitting TRBD1. Germline trimming cut 1 base from V and 5 bases from J; bases unmatched to any gene: 6. Germline loops: CDR1 SGHRS, CDR2 YFSETQ. This CDR3 contains 16 residues. CDR3 DNA: TGCGCCAGCAGCTTGCCCCGGGACAGGGGGCGAACTGAAGCTTTCTTT. It is translated as CASSLPRDRGRTEAFF.

The V call is TRBV5-1, the J call TRBJ2-3, with 12 bases fitting TRBD2. The J segment lost 1 base and the V segment lost 1 base, leaving 1 base of the junction unmatched. Germline V gene data show CDR1 as SGHRS and CDR2 as YFSETQ. CDR3 length: 16 residues. The CDR3 sequence: CASSLTSGGRTDTQYF. Here the CDR3 DNA reads TGCGCCAGCAGCTTGACTAGCGGGGGGCGCACAGATACGCAGTATTTT.

V and J are TRBV14 and TRBJ1-1, with TRBD1 as a possible D gene (6 bases). The CDR3 is 15 amino acids. Germline V gene data show CDR1 as SGHDN and CDR2 as FVKESK. The V end lost 5 bases, the J end lost 1 base, and 14 bases lay between the germline ends. As DNA, the CDR3 is TGTGCCAGCAGCGGGCCAGGGGACCAGAACACTGAAGCTTTCTTT. This sequence encodes CASSGPGDQNTEAFF.

Here the CDR3 reads CASNSLGNEQFF. CDR3 DNA sequence: TGTGCCAGCAACAGCCTCGGCAATGAGCAGTTCTTC. V is TRBV2 and J is TRBJ2-1; no reliable D call. This CDR3 is 12 amino acids long. Deletions cut 7 bases from V and 6 bases from J, with 10 bases between. CDR1 SNHLY and CDR2 FYNNEI come from the germline V gene.

This clone has just a few counts. The chain has TRBV4-2 and TRBJ2-1; a possible D gene is TRBD2 (5 bases). V lost 0 bases to trimming and J lost 4 bases, with 13 bases between them. Germline assignment: CDR1 LGHNA and CDR2 YNFKEQ. The CDR3 length is 16 residues. CDR3 sequence reads: CASSQETGMTYNEQFF. The DNA of the CDR3 is TGTGCCAGCAGCCAAGAGACGGGGATGACTTACAATGAGCAGTTCTTC.

This chain joins TRBV5-1 and TRBJ1-4; maybe TRBD1 (6 bases). CDR3 length: 15 residues. Deletions cut 0 bases from V and 8 bases from J, with 14 bases between. The germline gives CDR1 SGHRS, CDR2 YFSETQ. This CDR3 reads CASSLGDIAGEKLFF. The CDR3 DNA sequence: TGCGCCAGCAGCTTGGGGGACATAGCTGGGGAAAAACTGTTTTTT.

The V and J genes are TRBV5-8 and TRBJ1-5; D is unclear. The CDR3 contains 15 residues. Germline CDR1 and CDR2: SGHTS and YDEGEE. Trimming removed 0 bases from V and 6 bases from J, with 13 bases in between. CDR3: CASSLGGNKAQPQHF. For the CDR3, the DNA is TGTGCCAGCAGCTTGGGAGGGAACAAGGCTCAGCCCCAGCATTTT.

This sequence joins TRBV9 and TRBJ1-2, with a tentative D call TRBD1 (6 bases). Trimming left V 6 bases short and J 6 bases short, with 24 bases between. This CDR3 has 16 amino acids. Per germline, CDR1 SGDLS and CDR2 YYNGEE. CDR3 nucleotide sequence: TGTGCCAGCACTAACTCCAGGGGTATTGTGCTCGATGGCTACACCTTC. This sequence encodes CASTNSRGIVLDGYTF.

This clone came up once. This sequence joins TRBV13 and TRBJ2-7; TRBD1 matches 9 bases. Germline V lookup: CDR1 PRHDT, CDR2 FYEKMQ (reference sequence). The CDR3 is 16 amino acids. J gave up 10 bases and V 5 bases, and 18 bases lay outside the gene matches. The CDR3 is CASSPEIRDRAPIQYF. The CDR3 DNA is TGTGCCAGCAGCCCCGAAATCCGGGACAGGGCTCCCATCCAGTACTTC.